This TCR beta chain was obtained from a study of vaccination and CD4 T cells after COVID-19. Study-wide background: The convalescents included six males and four females, and among them two were Hispanic while seven were Caucasian.

The germline V gene encodes CDR1 MNHNS and CDR2 SASEGT. The ends lost 4 bases at V and 1 base at J; junction bases unmatched: 8. The CDR3 sequence is 18 residues long. Scientists ran DNA taken from cultured CD4+ T cells through the Oncomine TCR Beta short-read assay for sequencing. TCRdb re-analysed the PCR reads in MiXCR, keeping a single row per CDR3 protein. The table records approximately 6,400 distinct CDR3 sequences, about 50% of them present only once. As regards this clonotype: Its target is not known.

Treatment of the sample: 10-day PBMC culture with coronavirus spike peptide pools or control peptides (ViraFEST assay). Harvesting of the unexposed donor's CD4+ T cells predated the COVID-19 pandemic (2011-2018). The chain is built from TRBV6-1 and TRBJ1-5, with TRBD1 matching 12 bases. This sequence was found in a human donor in good health. The sample consisted of CD4+ T cells from blood, cultured in vitro. CDR3 nucleotides: TGTGCCAGCAGTGGTCCCGGGACAGGGGGCAGGAGCAATCAGCCCCAGCATTTT. This gives the protein CASSGPGTGGRSNQPQHF.